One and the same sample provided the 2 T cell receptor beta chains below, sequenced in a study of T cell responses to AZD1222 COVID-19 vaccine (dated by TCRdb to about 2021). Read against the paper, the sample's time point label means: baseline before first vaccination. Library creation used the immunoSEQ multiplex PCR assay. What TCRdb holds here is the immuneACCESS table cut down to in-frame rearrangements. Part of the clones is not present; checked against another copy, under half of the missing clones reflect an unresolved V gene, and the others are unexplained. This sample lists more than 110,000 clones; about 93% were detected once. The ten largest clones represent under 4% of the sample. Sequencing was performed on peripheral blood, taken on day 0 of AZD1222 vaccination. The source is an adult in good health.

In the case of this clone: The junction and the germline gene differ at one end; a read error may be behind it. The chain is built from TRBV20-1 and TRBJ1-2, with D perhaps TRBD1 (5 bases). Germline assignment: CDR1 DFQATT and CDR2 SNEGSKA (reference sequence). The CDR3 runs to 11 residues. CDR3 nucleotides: TGCAGTGTCCCGCTAGGCGGGGGATGGGCCTTC. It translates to CSVPLGGGWAF.

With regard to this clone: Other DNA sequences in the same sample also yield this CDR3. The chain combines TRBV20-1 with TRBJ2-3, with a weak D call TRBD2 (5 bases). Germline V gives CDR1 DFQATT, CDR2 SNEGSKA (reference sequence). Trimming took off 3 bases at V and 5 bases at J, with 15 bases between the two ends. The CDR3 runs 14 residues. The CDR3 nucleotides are TGCAGTGCTAGTTCGGTTCTAGCAGGAGATACGCAGTATTTT. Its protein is CSASSVLAGDTQYF.